This entry lists 4 T cell receptor beta chains sequenced from one sample in a study of cytomegalovirus exposure and HLA in healthy donors (dated 2017 in TCRdb). The method was the immunoSEQ multiplex PCR assay. For the multiplex PCR, a mixture combining 60 forward primers for TCR Vbeta segments and 13 reverse primers for TCR Jbeta segments was used. This is the immuneACCESS table as TCRdb keeps it, with only in-frame sequences that have V and J called. A part of the clones is gone; compared with another copy, unresolved V genes explain less than half, and the rest is unexplained. The sample has some 100,000 clones on record, about 74% of them singletons. The top ten constitute roughly 2.6% of the sample. The material sequenced was PBMCs. The source is a female donor in good health and CMV-seronegative.

As regards this clone: Other DNA sequences in the same sample also yield this CDR3. The chain employs TRBV6-1 and TRBJ1-5, with a tentative D call TRBD1 (5 bases). V was shortened by 0 bases and J by 1 base, with 7 bases between the two germline ends. The CDR3 has 15 residues. Germline V CDR1 and CDR2: MNHNS, SASEGT. CDR3 DNA: TGTGCCAGCAGTGAAGCGGGGGGAAGCAATCAGCCCCAGCATTTT. Protein sequence: CASSEAGGSNQPQHF.

V is TRBV5-6 and J is TRBJ2-5; TRBD2 matches at 10 bases. Germline V gene lookup returns CDR1 SGHDT and CDR2 YYEEEE. This CDR3 contains 15 residues. The J segment lost 0 bases and the V segment lost 4 bases, leaving 3 bases of the junction unmatched. The CDR3 DNA is TGTGCCAGCAGCCCGGGACTAGCGAACCAAGAGACCCAGTACTTC. Amino acids: CASSPGLANQETQYF. Full variable domain (outside the CDR3, taken from reference TRBV5-6 and TRBJ2-5): DAGVTQSPTHLIKTRGQQVTLRCSPKSGHDTVSWYQQALGQGPQFIFQYYEEEERQRGNFPDRFSGHQFPNYSSELNVNALLLGDSALYLCASSPGLANQETQYFGPGTRLLVL.

This chain links TRBV30 with TRBJ1-1; weak D call: TRBD1 (6 bases). CDR1 is GTSNPN and CDR2 is SVGIG in the germline V gene (reference sequence). Between the trimmed V and J ends, which lost 3 bases and 5 bases, there was a span of 25 bases. This CDR3 comprises 17 residues. CDR3 coding DNA: TGTGCCTGGAGCACTAACAGGGTGGTTGCATGGGGGACTGAAGCTTTCTTT. It translates to CAWSTNRVVAWGTEAFF.

This chain uses TRBV19 with TRBJ2-7, with 7 nucleotides matching TRBD1. This CDR3 comprises 14 residues. The germline V gene has CDR1 LNHDA and CDR2 SQIVND (reference sequence). Losses at the gene ends were 3 bases for V and 7 bases for J; bases not matched to a gene: 9. As DNA, the CDR3 is TGTGCCAGTAGTATTTCGGGACAGACTACGGAGCAGTACTTC. As protein: CASSISGQTTEQYF.